This T cell receptor (beta chain) comes out of a study of T cell responses to AZD1222 COVID-19 vaccine. TCRdb's table, derived via immunoSEQ multiplex PCR, lists solely in-frame clones and lacks some. This sample has around 100,000 clones; 92% occur once, and the top ten carry about 1.5%. The receptor's source is an adult in good health. This material consisted of peripheral blood, taken on day 0 of AZD1222 vaccination.

CDR3 nucleotides: TGTGCCAGCAGCCCGCGGACAGCCGGTCGGGACAATCAGCCCCAGCATTTT. It specifies CASSPRTAGRDNQPQHF. V gene TRBV9 combines with J gene TRBJ1-5, with D possibly being TRBD1 (6 bases). This CDR3 contains 17 residues. The V gene's germline CDR1 is SGDLS and CDR2 YYNGEE. V shed 4 bases and J shed 3 bases, with 20 bases lying between them.